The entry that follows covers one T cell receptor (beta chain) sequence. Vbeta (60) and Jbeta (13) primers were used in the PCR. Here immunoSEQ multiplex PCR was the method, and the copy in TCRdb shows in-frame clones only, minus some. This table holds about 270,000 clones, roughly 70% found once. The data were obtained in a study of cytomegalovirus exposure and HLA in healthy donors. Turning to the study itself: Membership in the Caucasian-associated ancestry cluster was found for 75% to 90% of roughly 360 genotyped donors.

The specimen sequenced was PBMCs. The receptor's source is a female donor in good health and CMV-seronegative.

The CDR3 region is CASSLSGTYSYEQYF. The CDR3 DNA is TGTGCCAGCAGTCTTTCCGGGACTTATTCCTACGAGCAGTACTTC. This chain links TRBV28 with TRBJ2-7; possibly TRBD2 for D (6 bases). Trimming removed 5 bases from V and 1 base from J, with 15 bases in between. Germline CDR1 MDHEN, CDR2 SYDVKM. The CDR3 is 15 amino acids.